The subject of this entry is one T cell receptor beta chain. Its antigen is not known. The sample originates from a study of Ad26.COV2.S vaccination and SARS-CoV-2 variants. For the study at large: Intramuscularly, Ad26.COV2.S was given either once or twice, 56 days apart. The study, taken as a whole, reports: Comparable non-spike TCR breadth was observed in vaccine and placebo recipients. Reported findings describe substantial breadth in spike-specific CD8+ and CD4+ T cell responses following vaccination.

Produced via immunoSEQ multiplex PCR; TCRdb's table is partial and in-frame only. Of roughly 500,000 clones in the sample, about 91% were seen once. Treatment defined: roughly 20 received Ad26.COV2.S at low or high dose, single or two shots; about 5 received placebo; per-sample allocation not given. Samples came from day 63 after the first vaccine or placebo injection. Per germline, CDR1 KGHDR and CDR2 SFDVKD. The CDR3 is 16 amino acids. Trimming removed 7 bases from V and 5 bases from J, with 22 bases in between. The TCR comes from a person aged 18-60 years who received the Ad26.COV2.S COVID-19 vaccine or a placebo. The genes are TRBV24-1 and TRBJ1-2; maybe TRBD1 (6 bases). This specimen was peripheral blood, taken in a trial of Ad26.COV2.S vaccine versus placebo. The CDR3 here is CATSSPGQSGNYGYTF. The CDR3, as DNA: TGTGCCACCAGCTCACCCGGACAGTCCGGGAATTATGGCTACACCTTC.